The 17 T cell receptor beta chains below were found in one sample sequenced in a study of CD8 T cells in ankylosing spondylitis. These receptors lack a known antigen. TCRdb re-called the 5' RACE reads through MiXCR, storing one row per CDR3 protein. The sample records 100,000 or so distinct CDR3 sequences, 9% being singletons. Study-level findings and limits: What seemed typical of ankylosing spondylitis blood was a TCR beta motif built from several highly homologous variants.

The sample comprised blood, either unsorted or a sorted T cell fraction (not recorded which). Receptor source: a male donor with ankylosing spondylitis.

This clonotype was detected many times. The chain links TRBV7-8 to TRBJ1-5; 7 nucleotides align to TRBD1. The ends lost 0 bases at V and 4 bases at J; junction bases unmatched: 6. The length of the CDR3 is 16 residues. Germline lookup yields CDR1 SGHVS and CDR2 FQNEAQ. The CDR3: CASSLAARGGNQPQHF. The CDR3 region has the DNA TGTGCCAGCAGCTTAGCCGCCAGGGGGGGGAATCAGCCCCAGCATTTT.

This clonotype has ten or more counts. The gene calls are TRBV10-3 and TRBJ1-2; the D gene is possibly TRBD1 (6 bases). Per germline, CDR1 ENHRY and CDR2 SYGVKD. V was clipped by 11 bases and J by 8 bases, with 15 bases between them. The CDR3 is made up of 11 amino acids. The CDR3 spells CASSPGDGYTF. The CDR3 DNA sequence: TGTGCCTCCTCCCCAGGGGACGGCTACACCTTC.

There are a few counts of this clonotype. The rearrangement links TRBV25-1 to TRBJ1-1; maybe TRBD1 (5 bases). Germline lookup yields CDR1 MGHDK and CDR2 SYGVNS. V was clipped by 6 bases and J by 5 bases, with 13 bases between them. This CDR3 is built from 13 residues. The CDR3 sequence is CASRNFGGTEAFF. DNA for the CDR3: TGTGCCAGCAGGAATTTTGGGGGGACTGAAGCTTTCTTT.

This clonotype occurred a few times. The CDR3 DNA reads as TGTGCCAGCAGGCCCCGGGAGCGGAGCGGGGAGCTGTTTTTT. Amino acids: CASRPRERSGELFF. This sequence joins TRBV5-6 and TRBJ2-2; weak D call: TRBD2 (6 bases). CDR1 and CDR2 from the germline V gene are SGHDT and YYEEEE. Trimming took off 5 bases at V and 7 bases at J, with 15 bases between the two ends. The CDR3 is 14 amino acids.

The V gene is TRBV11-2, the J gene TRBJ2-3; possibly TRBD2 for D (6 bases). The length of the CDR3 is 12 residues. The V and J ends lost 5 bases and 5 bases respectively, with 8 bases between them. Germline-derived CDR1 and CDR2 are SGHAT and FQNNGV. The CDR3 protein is CASSAGGDTQYF. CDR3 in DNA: TGTGCCAGCAGCGCCGGGGGAGATACGCAGTATTTT.

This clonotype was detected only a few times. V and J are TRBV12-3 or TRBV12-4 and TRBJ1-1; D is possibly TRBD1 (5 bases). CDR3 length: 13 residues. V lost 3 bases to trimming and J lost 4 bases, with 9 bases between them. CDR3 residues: CASSLGRATEAFF. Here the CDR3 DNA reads TGTGCCAGCAGTTTGGGCAGGGCCACTGAAGCTTTCTTT.

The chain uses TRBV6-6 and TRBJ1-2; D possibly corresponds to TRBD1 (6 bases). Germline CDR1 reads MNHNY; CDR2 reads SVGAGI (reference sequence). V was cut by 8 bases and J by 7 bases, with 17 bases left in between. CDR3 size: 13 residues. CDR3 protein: CASGGGPDRGYTF. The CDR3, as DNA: TGTGCCAGCGGTGGGGGGCCGGATCGTGGCTACACCTTC.

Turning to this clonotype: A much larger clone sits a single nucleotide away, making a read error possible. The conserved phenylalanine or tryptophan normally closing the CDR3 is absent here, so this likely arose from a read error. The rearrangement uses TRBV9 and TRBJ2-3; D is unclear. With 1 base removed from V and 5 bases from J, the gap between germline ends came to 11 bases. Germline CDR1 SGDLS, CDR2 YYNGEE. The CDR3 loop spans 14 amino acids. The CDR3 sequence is CASSVTAVIDTQYV. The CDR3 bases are TGTGCCAGCAGCGTAACCGCCGTCATAGATACGCAGTATGTT.

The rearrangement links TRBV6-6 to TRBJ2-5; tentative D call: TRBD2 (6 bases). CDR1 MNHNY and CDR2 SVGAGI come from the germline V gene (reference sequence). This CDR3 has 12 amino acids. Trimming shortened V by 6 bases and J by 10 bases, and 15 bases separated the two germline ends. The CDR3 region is CASSPEGSGQYF. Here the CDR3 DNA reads TGTGCCAGCAGCCCGGAGGGGAGTGGCCAGTACTTC.

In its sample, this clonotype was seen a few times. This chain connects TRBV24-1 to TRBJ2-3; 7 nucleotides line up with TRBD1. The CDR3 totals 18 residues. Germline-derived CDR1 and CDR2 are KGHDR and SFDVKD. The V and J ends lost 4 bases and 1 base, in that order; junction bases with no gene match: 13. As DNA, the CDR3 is TGTGCCACCAGTGAGTACGCGACGCAGGGGGATCGCACAGATACGCAGTATTTT. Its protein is CATSEYATQGDRTDTQYF.

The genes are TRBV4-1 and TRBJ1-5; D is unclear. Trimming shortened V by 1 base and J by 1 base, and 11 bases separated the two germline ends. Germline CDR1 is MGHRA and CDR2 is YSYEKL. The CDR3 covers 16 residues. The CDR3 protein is CASSQVAGKSNQPQHF. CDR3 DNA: TGCGCCAGCAGCCAAGTGGCGGGTAAGAGCAATCAGCCCCAGCATTTT.

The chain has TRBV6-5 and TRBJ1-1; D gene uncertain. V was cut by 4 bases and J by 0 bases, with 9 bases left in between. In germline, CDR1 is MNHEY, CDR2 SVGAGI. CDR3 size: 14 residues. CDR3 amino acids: CASSFSEMNTEAFF. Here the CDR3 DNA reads TGTGCCAGCAGTTTCTCGGAAATGAACACTGAAGCTTTCTTT.

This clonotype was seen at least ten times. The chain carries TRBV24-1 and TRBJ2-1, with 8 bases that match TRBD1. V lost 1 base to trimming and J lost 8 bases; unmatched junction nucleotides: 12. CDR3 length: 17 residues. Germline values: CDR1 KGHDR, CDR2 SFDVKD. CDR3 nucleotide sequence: TGTGCCACCAGTGATTTCGCCTGGACAGGGAACCGCGATGAGCAGTTCTTC. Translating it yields CATSDFAWTGNRDEQFF.

The CDR3 DNA reads TGCAGTGCTAGGCGGGCTATGAGGGGCACTGAAGCTTTCTTT. Its translation is CSARRAMRGTEAFF. The chain links TRBV20-1 to TRBJ1-1, with D tentatively TRBD1 (5 bases). The germline CDR1 and CDR2 sequences are DFQATT and SNEGSKA (reference sequence). The CDR3 is 14 residues long. Trimming cost V 3 bases and J 4 bases, with 15 bases left between them.

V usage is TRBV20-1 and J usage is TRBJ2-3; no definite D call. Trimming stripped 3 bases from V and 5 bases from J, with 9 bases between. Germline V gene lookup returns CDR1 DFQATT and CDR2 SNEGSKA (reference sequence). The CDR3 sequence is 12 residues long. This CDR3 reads CSARASRDTQYF. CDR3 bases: TGCAGTGCTAGGGCCTCCCGAGATACGCAGTATTTT.

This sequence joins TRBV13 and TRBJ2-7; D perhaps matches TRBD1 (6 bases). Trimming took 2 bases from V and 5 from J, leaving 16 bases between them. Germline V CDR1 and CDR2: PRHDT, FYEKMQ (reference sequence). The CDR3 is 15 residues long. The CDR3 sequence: CASSLYGTLSNEQYF. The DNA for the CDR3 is TGTGCCAGCAGCTTATATGGGACACTCAGCAACGAGCAGTACTTC.

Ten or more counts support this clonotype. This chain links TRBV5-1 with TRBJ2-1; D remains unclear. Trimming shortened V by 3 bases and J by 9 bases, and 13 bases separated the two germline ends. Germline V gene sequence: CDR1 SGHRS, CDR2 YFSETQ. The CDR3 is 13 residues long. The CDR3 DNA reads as TGCGCCAGCAGCTCGGAGCCTCTTCTTGAGCAGTTCTTC. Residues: CASSSEPLLEQFF.